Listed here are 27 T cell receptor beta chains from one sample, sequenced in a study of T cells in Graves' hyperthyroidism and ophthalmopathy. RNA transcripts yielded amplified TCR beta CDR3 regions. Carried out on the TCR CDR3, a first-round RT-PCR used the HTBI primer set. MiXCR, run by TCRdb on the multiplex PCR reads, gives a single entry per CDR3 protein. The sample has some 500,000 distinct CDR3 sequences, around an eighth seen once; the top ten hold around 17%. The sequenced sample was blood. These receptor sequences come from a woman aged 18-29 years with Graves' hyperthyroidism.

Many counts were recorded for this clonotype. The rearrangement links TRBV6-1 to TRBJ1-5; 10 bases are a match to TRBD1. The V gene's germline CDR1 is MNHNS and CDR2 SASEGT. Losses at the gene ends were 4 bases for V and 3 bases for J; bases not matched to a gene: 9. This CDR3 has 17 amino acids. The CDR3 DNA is TGTGCCAGCAGTGTTTTCGGGACAGGGGTGGCCAATCAGCCCCAGCATTTT. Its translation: CASSVFGTGVANQPQHF.

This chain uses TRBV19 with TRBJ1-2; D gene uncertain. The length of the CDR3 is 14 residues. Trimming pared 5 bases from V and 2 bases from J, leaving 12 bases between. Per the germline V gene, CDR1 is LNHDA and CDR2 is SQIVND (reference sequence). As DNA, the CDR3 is TGTGCCAGTAGTGTCTCCAGCAAAAACTATGGCTACACCTTC. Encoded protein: CASSVSSKNYGYTF.

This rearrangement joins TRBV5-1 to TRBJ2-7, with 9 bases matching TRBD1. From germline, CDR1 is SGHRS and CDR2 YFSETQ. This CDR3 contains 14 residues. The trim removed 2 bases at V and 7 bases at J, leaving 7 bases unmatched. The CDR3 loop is CASSFGDRVKEQYF. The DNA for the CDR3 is TGCGCCAGCAGCTTCGGGGACAGGGTTAAAGAGCAGTACTTC. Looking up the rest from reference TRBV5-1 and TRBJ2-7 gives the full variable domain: KAGVTQTPRYLIKTRGQQVTLSCSPISGHRSVSWYQQTPGQGLQFLFEYFSETQRNKGNFPGRFSGRQFSNSRSEMNVSTLELGDSALYLCASSFGDRVKEQYFGPGTRLTVT.

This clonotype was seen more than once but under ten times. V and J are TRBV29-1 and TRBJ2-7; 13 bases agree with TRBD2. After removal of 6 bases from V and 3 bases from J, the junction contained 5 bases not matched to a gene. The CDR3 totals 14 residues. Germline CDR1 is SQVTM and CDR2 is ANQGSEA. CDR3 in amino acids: CSVTGLAGDYEQYV. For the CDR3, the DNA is TGCAGCGTCACCGGACTAGCGGGGGACTACGAGCAGTACGTC.

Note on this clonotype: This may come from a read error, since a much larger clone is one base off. CDR3 coding DNA: TGTGCCAGCTCACCGTCGGGACTAGTCAGCGAGACCCAGTACTTC. It specifies CASSPSGLVSETQYF. The genes are TRBV18 and TRBJ2-5; 8 bases are shared with TRBD2. In germline, CDR1 is KGHSH, CDR2 LQKENI. The ends lost 3 bases at V and 5 bases at J; junction bases unmatched: 8. CDR3 length equals 15 residues.

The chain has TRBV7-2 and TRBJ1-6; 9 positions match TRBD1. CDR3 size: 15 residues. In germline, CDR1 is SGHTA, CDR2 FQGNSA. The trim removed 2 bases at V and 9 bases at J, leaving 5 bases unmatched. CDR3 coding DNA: TGTGCCAGCAGCTTAAGGGGACAGGGTAGTTCACCCCTCCACTTT. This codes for CASSLRGQGSSPLHF.

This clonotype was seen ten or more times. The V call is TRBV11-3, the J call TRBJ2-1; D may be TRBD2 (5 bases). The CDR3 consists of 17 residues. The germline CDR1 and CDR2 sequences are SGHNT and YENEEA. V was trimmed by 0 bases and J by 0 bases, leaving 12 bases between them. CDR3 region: CASSLDSAGPSYNEQFF. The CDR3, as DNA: TGTGCCAGCAGCTTAGATTCGGCGGGCCCCTCCTACAATGAGCAGTTCTTC.

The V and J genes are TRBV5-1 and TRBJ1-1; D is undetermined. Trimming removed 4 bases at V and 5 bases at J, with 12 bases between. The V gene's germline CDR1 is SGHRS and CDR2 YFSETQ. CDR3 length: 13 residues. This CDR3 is CASSLDKGTEAFF. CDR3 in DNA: TGCGCCAGCAGCCTTGACAAGGGAACTGAAGCTTTCTTT.

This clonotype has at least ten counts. The chain's CDR3 is CASRDWVLGQGATGELFF. The DNA for the CDR3 is TGTGCCAGCAGGGACTGGGTACTGGGACAGGGGGCTACCGGGGAGCTGTTTTTT. The rearrangement joins TRBV3-1 to TRBJ2-2; 12 nucleotides agree with TRBD1. Germline V gene lookup returns CDR1 LGHDT and CDR2 YNNKEL (reference sequence). The junction had 13 bases not matched to a gene; V was cut back by 6 bases and J by 5 bases. There are 18 residues in the CDR3.

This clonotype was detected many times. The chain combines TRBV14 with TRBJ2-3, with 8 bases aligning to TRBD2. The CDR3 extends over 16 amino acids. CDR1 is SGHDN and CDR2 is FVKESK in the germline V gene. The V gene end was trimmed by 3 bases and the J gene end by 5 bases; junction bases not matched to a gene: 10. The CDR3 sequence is CASSQRQAGVIDTQYF. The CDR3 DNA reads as TGTGCCAGCAGCCAGAGGCAAGCGGGAGTTATAGATACGCAGTATTTT. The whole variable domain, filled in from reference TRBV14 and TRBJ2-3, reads EAGVTQFPSHSVIEKGQTVTLRCDPISGHDNLYWYRRVMGKEIKFLLHFVKESKQDESGMPNNRFLAERTGGTYSTLKVQPAELEDSGVYFCASSQRQAGVIDTQYFGPGTRLTVL.

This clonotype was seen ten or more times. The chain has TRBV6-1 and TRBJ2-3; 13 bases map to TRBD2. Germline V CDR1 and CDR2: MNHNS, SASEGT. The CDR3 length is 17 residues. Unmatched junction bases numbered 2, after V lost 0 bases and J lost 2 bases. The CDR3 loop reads CASSEAGLAGFTDTQYF. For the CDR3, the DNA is TGTGCCAGCAGTGAAGCGGGACTAGCGGGATTCACAGATACGCAGTATTTT.

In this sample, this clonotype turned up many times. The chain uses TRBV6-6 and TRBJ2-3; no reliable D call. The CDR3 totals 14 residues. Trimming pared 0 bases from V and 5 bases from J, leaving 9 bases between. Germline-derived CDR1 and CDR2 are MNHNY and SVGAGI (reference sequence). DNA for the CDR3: TGTGCCAGCAGTTACTCCCAATGGGGAGATACGCAGTATTTT. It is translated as CASSYSQWGDTQYF.

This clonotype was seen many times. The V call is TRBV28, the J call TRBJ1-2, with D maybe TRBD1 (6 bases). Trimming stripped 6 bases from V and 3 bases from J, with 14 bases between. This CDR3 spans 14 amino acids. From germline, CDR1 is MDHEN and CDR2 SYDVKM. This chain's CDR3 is CASRTTGSDYGYTF. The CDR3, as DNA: TGTGCCAGCAGAACCACAGGGTCTGACTATGGCTACACCTTC.

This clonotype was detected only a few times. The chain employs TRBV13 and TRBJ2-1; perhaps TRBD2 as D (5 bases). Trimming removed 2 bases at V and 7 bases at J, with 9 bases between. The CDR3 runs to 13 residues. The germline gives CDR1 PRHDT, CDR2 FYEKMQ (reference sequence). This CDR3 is CASSLRGINEQFF. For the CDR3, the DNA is TGTGCCAGCAGCTTACGAGGGATAAATGAGCAGTTCTTC.

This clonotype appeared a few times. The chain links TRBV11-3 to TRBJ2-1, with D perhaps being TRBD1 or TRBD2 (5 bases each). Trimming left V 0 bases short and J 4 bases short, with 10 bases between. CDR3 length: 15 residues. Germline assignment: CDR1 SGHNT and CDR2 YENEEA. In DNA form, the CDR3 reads TGTGCCAGCAGCTTAGAGTGGGGGAGATACAATGAGCAGTTCTTC. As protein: CASSLEWGRYNEQFF.

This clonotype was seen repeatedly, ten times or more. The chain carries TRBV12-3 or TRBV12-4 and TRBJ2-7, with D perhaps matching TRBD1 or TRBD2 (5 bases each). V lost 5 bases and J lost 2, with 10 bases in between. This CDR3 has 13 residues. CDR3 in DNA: TGTGCCAGCAGTCGGGACGGAGCCTACGAGCAGTACTTC. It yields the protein CASSRDGAYEQYF.

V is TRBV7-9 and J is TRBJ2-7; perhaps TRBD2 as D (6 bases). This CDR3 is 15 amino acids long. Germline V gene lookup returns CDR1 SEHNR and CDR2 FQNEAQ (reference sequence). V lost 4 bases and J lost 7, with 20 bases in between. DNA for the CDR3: TGTGCCAGCAGCTCTCCCGGGACTGGGGTCGGTGAGCAGTACTTC. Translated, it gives CASSSPGTGVGEQYF.

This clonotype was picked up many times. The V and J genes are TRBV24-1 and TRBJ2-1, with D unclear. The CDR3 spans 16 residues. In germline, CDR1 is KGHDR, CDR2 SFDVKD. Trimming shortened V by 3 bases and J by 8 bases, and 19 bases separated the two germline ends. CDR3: CATSDGPLTGPYEQFF. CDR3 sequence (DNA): TGTGCCACCAGTGATGGCCCCCTTACGGGTCCTTATGAGCAGTTCTTC.

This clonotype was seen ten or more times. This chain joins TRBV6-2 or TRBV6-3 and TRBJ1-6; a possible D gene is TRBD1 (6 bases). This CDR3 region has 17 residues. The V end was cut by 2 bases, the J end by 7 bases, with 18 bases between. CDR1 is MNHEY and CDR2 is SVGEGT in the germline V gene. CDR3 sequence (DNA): TGTGCCAGCAGTTACGGGGGCAGGGGTCGACAAAATTCACCCCTCCACTTT. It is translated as CASSYGGRGRQNSPLHF.

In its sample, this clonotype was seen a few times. The CDR3, as DNA: TGTGCCAGCAGCTTAGGTTCAGGAGCTGAGCAGTTCTTC. Protein product: CASSLGSGAEQFF. This chain uses TRBV7-3 with TRBJ2-1, with D unresolved. V was clipped by 2 bases and J by 9 bases, with 11 bases between them. Germline V gene lookup returns CDR1 SGHTA and CDR2 FQGTGA. The CDR3 totals 13 residues.

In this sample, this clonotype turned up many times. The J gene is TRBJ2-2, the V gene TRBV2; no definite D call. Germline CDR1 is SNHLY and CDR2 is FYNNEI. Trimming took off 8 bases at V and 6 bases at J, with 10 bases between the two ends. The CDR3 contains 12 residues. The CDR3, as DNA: TGTGCCAGCTTAAGGCGACCCGGGGAGCTGTTTTTT. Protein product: CASLRRPGELFF.

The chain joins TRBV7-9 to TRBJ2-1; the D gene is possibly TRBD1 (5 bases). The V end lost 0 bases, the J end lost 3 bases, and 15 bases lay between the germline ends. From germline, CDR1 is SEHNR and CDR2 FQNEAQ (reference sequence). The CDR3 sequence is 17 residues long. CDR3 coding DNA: TGTGCCAGCAGCTTAGCAATTTTAGGGGAAGGCTACAATGAGCAGTTCTTC. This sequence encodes CASSLAILGEGYNEQFF.

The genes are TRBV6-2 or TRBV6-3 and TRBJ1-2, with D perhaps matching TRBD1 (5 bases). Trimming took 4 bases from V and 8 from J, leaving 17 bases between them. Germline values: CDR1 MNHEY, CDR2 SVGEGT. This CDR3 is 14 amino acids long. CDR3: CASSFQGRGSGYTF. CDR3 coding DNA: TGTGCCAGCAGTTTTCAGGGACGAGGAAGCGGCTACACCTTC.

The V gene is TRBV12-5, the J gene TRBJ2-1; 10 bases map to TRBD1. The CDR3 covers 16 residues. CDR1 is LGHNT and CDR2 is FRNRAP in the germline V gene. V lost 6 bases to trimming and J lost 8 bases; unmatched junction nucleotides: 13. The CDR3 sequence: CASGKGTGDMYDEQFF. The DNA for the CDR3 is TGTGCTAGTGGGAAAGGGACAGGGGATATGTACGATGAGCAGTTCTTC.

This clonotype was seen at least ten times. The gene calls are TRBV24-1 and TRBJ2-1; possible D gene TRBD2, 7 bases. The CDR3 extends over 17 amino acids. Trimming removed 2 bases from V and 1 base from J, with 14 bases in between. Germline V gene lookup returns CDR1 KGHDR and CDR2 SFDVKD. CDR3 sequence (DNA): TGTGCCACCAGTGATTGGGGGGGGGCTTTATCCTACAATGAGCAGTTCTTC. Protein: CATSDWGGALSYNEQFF.

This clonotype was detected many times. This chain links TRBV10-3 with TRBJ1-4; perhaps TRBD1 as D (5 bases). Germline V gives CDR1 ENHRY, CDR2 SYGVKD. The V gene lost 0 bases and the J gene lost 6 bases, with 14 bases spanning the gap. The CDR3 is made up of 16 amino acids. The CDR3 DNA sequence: TGTGCCATCAGTGAGTCCGCGGGGGTACTGGATGAAAAACTGTTTTTT. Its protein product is CAISESAGVLDEKLFF.

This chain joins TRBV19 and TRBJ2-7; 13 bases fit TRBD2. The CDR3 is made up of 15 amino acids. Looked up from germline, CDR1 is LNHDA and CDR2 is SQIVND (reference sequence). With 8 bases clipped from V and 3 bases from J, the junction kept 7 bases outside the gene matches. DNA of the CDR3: TGTGCCAGTTGGGGGGGGACTAGCGGGGACTACGAGCAGTACTTC. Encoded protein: CASWGGTSGDYEQYF.